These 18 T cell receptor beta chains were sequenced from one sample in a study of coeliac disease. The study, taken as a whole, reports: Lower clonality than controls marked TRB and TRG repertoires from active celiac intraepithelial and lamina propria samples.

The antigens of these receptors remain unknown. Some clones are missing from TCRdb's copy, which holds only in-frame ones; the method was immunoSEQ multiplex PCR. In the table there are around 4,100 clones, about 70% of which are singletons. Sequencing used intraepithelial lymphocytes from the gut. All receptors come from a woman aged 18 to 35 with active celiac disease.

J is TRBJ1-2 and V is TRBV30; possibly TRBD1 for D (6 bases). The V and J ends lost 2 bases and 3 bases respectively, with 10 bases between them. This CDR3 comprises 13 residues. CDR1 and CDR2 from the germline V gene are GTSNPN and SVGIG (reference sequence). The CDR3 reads CAWSQGWYYGYTF. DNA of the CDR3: TGTGCCTGGAGTCAGGGGTGGTACTATGGCTACACCTTC.

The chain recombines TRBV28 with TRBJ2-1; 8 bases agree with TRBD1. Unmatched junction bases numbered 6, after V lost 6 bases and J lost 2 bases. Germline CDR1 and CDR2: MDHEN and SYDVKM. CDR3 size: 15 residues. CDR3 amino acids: CASSGTGGTYNEQFF. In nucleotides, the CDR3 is TGTGCCAGCAGCGGAACAGGGGGGACCTACAATGAGCAGTTCTTC. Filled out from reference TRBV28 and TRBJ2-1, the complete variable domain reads DVKVTQSSRYLVKRTGEKVFLECVQDMDHENMFWYRQDPGLGLRLIYFSYDVKMKEKGDIPEGYSVSREKKERFSLILESASTNQTSMYLCASSGTGGTYNEQFFGPGTRLTVL.

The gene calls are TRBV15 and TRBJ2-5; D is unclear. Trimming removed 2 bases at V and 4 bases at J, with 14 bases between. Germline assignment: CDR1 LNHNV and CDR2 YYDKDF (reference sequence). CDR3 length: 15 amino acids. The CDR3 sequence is CATSRNPLARETQYF. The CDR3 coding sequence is TGTGCCACCAGCAGAAATCCCCTCGCCAGAGAGACCCAGTACTTC.

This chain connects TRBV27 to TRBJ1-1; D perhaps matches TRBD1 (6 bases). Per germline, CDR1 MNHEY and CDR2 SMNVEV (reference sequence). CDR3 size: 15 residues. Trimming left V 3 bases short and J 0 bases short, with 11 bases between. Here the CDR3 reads CASSFRTAMNTEAFF. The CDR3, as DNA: TGTGCCAGCAGTTTCAGGACAGCCATGAACACTGAAGCTTTCTTT.

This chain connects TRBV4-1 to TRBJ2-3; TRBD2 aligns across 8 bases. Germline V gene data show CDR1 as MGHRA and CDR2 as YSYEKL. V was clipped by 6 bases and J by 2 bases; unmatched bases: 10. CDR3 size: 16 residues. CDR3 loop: CASSFAASGFTDTQYF. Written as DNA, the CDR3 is TGCGCCAGCAGTTTTGCCGCTAGCGGGTTCACAGATACGCAGTATTTT.

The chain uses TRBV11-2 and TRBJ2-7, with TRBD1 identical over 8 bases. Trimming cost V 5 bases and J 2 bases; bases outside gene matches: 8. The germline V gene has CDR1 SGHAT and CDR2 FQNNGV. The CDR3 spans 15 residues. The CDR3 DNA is TGTGCCAGCAGCACCCGGGACAGGCCTACCTACGAGCAGTACTTC. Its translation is CASSTRDRPTYEQYF.

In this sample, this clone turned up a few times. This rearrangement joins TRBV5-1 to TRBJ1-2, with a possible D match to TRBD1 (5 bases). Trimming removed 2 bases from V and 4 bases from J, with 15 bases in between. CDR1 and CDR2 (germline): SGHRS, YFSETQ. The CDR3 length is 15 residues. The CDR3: CASSFEGARGYGYTF. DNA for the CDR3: TGCGCCAGCAGCTTTGAAGGGGCGCGAGGCTATGGCTACACCTTC.

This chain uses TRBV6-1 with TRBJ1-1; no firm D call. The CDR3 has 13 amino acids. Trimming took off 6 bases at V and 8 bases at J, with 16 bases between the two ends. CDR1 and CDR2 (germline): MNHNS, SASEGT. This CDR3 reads CASRPPEGREAFF. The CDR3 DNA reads TGTGCCAGCAGACCTCCGGAGGGCAGGGAAGCTTTCTTT.

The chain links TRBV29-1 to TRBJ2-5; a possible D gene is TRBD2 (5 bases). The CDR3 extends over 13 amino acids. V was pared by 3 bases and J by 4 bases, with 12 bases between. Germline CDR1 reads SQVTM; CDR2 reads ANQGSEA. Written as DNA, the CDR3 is TGCAGCGTTGAGAATCCGGGGATAGAGACCCAGTACTTC. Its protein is CSVENPGIETQYF.

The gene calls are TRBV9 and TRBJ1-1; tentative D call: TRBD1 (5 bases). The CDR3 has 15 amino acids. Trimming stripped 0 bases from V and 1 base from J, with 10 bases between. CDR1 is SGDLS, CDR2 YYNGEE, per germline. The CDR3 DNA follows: TGTGCCAGCAGCGTAGTGGGGGGTAAGAACACTGAAGCTTTCTTT. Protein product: CASSVVGGKNTEAFF.

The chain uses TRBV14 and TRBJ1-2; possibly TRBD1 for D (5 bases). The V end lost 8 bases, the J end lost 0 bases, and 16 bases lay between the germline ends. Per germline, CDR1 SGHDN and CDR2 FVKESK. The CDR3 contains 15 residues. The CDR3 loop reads CASRATGTTNYGYTF. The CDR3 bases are TGTGCCAGCCGAGCCACAGGCACAACTAACTATGGCTACACCTTC.

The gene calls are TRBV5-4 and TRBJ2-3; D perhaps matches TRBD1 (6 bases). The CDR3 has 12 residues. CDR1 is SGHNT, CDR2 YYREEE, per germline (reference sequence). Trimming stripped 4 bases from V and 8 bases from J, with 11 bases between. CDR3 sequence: CASSGTGFTQYF. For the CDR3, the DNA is TGTGCCAGCAGCGGTACAGGGTTTACGCAGTATTTT.

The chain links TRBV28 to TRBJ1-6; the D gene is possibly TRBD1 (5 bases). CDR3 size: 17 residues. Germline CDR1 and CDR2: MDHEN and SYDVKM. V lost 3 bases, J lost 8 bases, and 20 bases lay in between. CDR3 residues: CASSFWGGVALYSPLHF. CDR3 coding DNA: TGTGCCAGCAGTTTCTGGGGGGGGGTCGCTTTGTATTCACCCCTCCACTTT.

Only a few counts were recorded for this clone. The CDR3 nucleotides are TGTGCCACCAGAACCTCGGCGGTCGGTACCGGGGAGCTGTTTTTT. Translated, it gives CATRTSAVGTGELFF. The chain combines TRBV6-5 with TRBJ2-2, with D unclear. Germline CDR1 is MNHEY and CDR2 is SVGAGI. The CDR3 has 15 residues. V dropped 10 bases and J dropped 5 bases, with 20 bases sitting between them.

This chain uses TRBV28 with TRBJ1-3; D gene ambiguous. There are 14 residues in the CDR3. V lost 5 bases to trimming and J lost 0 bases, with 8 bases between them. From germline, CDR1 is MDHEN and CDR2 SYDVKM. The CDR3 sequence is CASSTESSGNTIYF. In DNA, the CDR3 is TGTGCCAGCAGTACGGAGAGCTCTGGAAACACCATATATTTT. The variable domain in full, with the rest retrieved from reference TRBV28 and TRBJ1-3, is DVKVTQSSRYLVKRTGEKVFLECVQDMDHENMFWYRQDPGLGLRLIYFSYDVKMKEKGDIPEGYSVSREKKERFSLILESASTNQTSMYLCASSTESSGNTIYFGEGSWLTVV.

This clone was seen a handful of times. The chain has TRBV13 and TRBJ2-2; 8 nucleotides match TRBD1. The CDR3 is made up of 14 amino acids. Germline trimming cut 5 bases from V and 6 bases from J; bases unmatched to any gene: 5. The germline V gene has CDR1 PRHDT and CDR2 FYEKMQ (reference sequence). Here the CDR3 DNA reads TGTGCCAGCAGCAAGGACAGGGACCCCGGGGAGCTGTTTTTT. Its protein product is CASSKDRDPGELFF.

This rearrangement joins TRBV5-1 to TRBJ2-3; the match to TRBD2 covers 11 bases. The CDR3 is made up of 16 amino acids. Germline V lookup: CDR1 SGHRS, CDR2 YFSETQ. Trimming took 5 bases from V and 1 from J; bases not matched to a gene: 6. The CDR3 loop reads CASSANSGGGTDTQYF. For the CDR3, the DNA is TGCGCCAGCAGTGCCAATAGCGGGGGGGGCACAGATACGCAGTATTTT.

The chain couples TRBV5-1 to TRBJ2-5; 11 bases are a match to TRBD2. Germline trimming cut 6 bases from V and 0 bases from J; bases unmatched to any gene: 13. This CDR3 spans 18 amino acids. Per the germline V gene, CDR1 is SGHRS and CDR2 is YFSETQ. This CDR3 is CASNRLAGNIWYQETQYF. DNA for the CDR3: TGCGCCAGCAATCGACTAGCGGGGAACATCTGGTACCAAGAGACCCAGTACTTC.